The entry below gives a single T cell receptor beta chain sequence along with its context. Its cognate antigen is unknown. Repertoires were generated with immunoSEQ multiplex PCR, while TCRdb's copy carries only in-frame clones and drops some. Here the sample spans about 34,000 clones, roughly 91% being singletons. The data originate from a study of T cell responses to AZD1222 COVID-19 vaccine. Study findings and constraints: There were mostly white British donors and more females than males, and clonal diversity was possibly underestimated. Repertoires were collected only later (after the peak T cell response had occurred).

V lost 6 bases, J lost 1 base, and 13 bases lay in between. CDR1 and CDR2 from the germline V gene are MNHEY and SVGEGT. The CDR3 covers 14 residues. The material sequenced was peripheral blood, taken on day 0 of AZD1222 vaccination. The V and J genes are TRBV6-2 or TRBV6-3 and TRBJ2-7; no clear D gene. The sequence was obtained from an adult in good health. The CDR3 reads CASRPLGRSYEQYF. CDR3 DNA sequence: TGTGCCAGCAGACCTCTAGGACGGTCCTACGAGCAGTACTTC.